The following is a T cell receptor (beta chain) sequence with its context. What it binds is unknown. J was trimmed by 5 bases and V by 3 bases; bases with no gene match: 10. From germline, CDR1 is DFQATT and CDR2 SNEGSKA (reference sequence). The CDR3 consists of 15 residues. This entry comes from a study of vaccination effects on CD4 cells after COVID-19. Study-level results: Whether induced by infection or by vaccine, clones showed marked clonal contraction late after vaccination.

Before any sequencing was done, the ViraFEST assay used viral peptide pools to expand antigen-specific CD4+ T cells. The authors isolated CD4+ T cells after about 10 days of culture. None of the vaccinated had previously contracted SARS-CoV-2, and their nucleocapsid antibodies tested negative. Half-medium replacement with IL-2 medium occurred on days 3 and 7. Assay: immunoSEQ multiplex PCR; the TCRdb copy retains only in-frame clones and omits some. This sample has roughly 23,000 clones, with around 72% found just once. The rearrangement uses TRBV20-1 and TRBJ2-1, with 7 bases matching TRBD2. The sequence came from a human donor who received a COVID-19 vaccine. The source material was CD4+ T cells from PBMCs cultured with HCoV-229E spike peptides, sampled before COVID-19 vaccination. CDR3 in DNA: TGCAGTGCTAGTATTGGGGGAGGGAACGACAATGAGCAGTTCTTC. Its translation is CSASIGGGNDNEQFF.